Listed here are 29 T cell receptor beta chains from one sample, sequenced in a study of cytomegalovirus exposure and HLA in healthy donors. In the PCR, 60 Vbeta and 13 Jbeta primers were used. Sequencing used immunoSEQ multiplex PCR; TCRdb keeps in-frame clones, though not all of them. The sample includes 90,000 or so clones, 80% of them seen just once. Material: PBMCs. The receptors originated from a man aged 50 or older in good health and CMV-seropositive.

V is TRBV6-5 and J is TRBJ1-1; D might be TRBD1 (6 bases). V was pared by 6 bases and J by 6 bases, with 17 bases between. The germline V gene has CDR1 MNHEY and CDR2 SVGAGI. The CDR3 loop spans 14 amino acids. The CDR3 loop is CASRDGQGKPEAFF. CDR3 DNA sequence: TGTGCCAGCAGGGACGGGCAGGGGAAACCTGAAGCTTTCTTT.

J is TRBJ2-2 and V is TRBV18; D ambiguous. CDR1 and CDR2 (germline): KGHSH, LQKENI. CDR3 length: 17 residues. Trimming pared 3 bases from V and 1 base from J, leaving 15 bases between. The CDR3 protein is CASSPWSATGNTGELFF. In nucleotides, the CDR3 is TGTGCCAGCTCACCTTGGAGCGCCACGGGGAACACCGGGGAGCTGTTTTTT.

The chain carries TRBV5-8 and TRBJ1-2; D is uncertain. Germline V CDR1 and CDR2: SGHTS, YDEGEE. This CDR3 spans 13 amino acids. Trimming shortened V by 5 bases and J by 4 bases, and 12 bases separated the two germline ends. CDR3 nucleotide sequence: TGTGCCAGCAGGGACGGGATTCTCTATGGCTACACCTTC. The encoded protein is CASRDGILYGYTF.

The rearrangement links TRBV7-2 to TRBJ2-7, with 9 nucleotides matching TRBD2. Trimming cost V 5 bases and J 4 bases; bases outside gene matches: 12. The length of the CDR3 is 16 residues. Looked up from germline, CDR1 is SGHTA and CDR2 is FQGNSA. This CDR3 is CASSRTGASGTYEQYF. CDR3 coding DNA: TGTGCCAGCAGCCGGACCGGGGCTAGCGGGACTTACGAGCAGTACTTC.

The chain is built from TRBV5-1 and TRBJ2-7, with 8 bases that match TRBD2. The CDR3 is 13 residues long. The trim removed 5 bases at V and 6 bases at J, leaving 7 bases unmatched. Germline values: CDR1 SGHRS, CDR2 YFSETQ. CDR3 bases: TGCGCCAGCAGTCGGGAGGGCCCGACCGAGCAGTACTTC. Translated, it gives CASSREGPTEQYF.

This clone was counted only a few times. The CDR3 loop is CASSRETEPQHF. In DNA, the CDR3 is TGTGCCAGCTCACGGGAGACGGAGCCCCAGCATTTT. V usage is TRBV18 and J usage is TRBJ1-5; D is ambiguous. Trimming stripped 4 bases from V and 8 bases from J, with 9 bases between. This CDR3 is 12 amino acids long. Germline V CDR1 and CDR2: KGHSH, LQKENI.

The chain couples TRBV5-1 to TRBJ2-3, with D possibly being TRBD2 (5 bases). Germline assignment: CDR1 SGHRS and CDR2 YFSETQ. This CDR3 has 15 amino acids. V gave up 4 bases and J gave up 6 bases, with 18 bases separating them. The CDR3 loop reads CASSRKGEPGDTQYF. DNA for the CDR3: TGCGCCAGCAGCCGTAAAGGAGAGCCGGGGGATACGCAGTATTTT.

There are a few counts of this clone. This chain connects TRBV7-6 to TRBJ1-3; D is unclear. Germline CDR1 SGHVS, CDR2 FNYEAQ. Trimming took off 3 bases at V and 0 bases at J, with 6 bases between the two ends. This CDR3 has 14 residues. The DNA of the CDR3 is TGTGCCAGCAGCTTCAGGTTCTCTGGAAACACCATATATTTT. It codes for CASSFRFSGNTIYF.

This chain connects TRBV10-1 to TRBJ2-7; weak D call: TRBD1 (6 bases). V was trimmed by 0 bases and J by 5 bases, leaving 14 bases between them. The CDR3 is made up of 15 amino acids. CDR1 WNHNN and CDR2 SYGVQD come from the germline V gene (reference sequence). The CDR3 sequence: CASSESATGSDEQYF. CDR3 in DNA: TGCGCCAGCAGTGAGTCCGCCACAGGGAGTGACGAGCAGTACTTC.

The chain combines TRBV25-1 with TRBJ2-1; D is unclear. The ends were cut back, 2 bases at V and 3 bases at J, with 8 bases in the middle. The CDR3 length is 14 residues. Germline V CDR1 and CDR2: MGHDK, SYGVNS. This CDR3 is CASSELYSYNEQFF. As DNA, the CDR3 is TGTGCCAGCAGTGAACTGTACAGCTACAATGAGCAGTTCTTC.

V is TRBV7-6 and J is TRBJ2-7; TRBD2 agrees at 14 bases. The CDR3 sequence is 17 residues long. The germline CDR1 and CDR2 sequences are SGHVS and FNYEAQ. The V segment lost 5 bases and the J segment 7 bases; nucleotides outside the gene matches: 13. CDR3 protein: CASSRNEGLAGVWEQYF. CDR3 coding DNA: TGTGCCAGCAGCCGTAACGAGGGACTAGCGGGAGTATGGGAGCAGTACTTC.

The chain uses TRBV7-2 and TRBJ2-3; 7 bases match TRBD1. The V segment lost 6 bases and the J segment 4 bases; nucleotides outside the gene matches: 7. Germline V gene data show CDR1 as SGHTA and CDR2 as FQGNSA. This CDR3 has 14 amino acids. The CDR3 loop is CASSFDRAPDTQYF. The CDR3, as DNA: TGTGCCAGCAGTTTTGACAGGGCCCCAGATACGCAGTATTTT.

The chain recombines TRBV6-5 with TRBJ1-2; 8 bases fit TRBD1. There are 14 residues in the CDR3. Looked up from germline, CDR1 is MNHEY and CDR2 is SVGAGI. Germline trimming cut 4 bases from V and 3 bases from J; bases unmatched to any gene: 4. CDR3 DNA: TGTGCCAGCAGTTCAGCAGGGGGCGACTATGGCTACACCTTC. Amino acids: CASSSAGGDYGYTF.

The chain couples TRBV9 to TRBJ2-3, with a tentative D call TRBD1 (6 bases). The CDR3 is made up of 15 amino acids. Trimming removed 3 bases from V and 0 bases from J, with 11 bases in between. Germline V gene sequence: CDR1 SGDLS, CDR2 YYNGEE. CDR3 in DNA: TGTGCCAGCAGCGAGCAGGGGATTAGCACAGATACGCAGTATTTT. Amino acid sequence: CASSEQGISTDTQYF. The variable domain in full, completed from reference TRBV9 and TRBJ2-3, reads DSGVTQTPKHLITATGQRVTLRCSPRSGDLSVYWYQQSLDQGLQFLIQYYNGEERAKGNILERFSAQQFPDLHSELNLSSLELGDSALYFCASSEQGISTDTQYFGPGTRLTVL.

The CDR3 DNA follows: TGTGCCAGCAGCCGAGACCCCTTTTCCGGGGAGCTGTTTTTT. Translating it yields CASSRDPFSGELFF. The rearrangement links TRBV14 to TRBJ2-2; D uncertain. The CDR3 loop spans 14 amino acids. Trimming took 4 bases from V and 6 from J, leaving 12 bases between them. Germline loops: CDR1 SGHDN, CDR2 FVKESK.

The J gene is TRBJ2-1, the V gene TRBV7-3; D may be TRBD1 (6 bases). The CDR3 is made up of 17 amino acids. V was clipped by 3 bases and J by 6 bases, with 21 bases between them. The germline V gene has CDR1 SGHTA and CDR2 FQGTGA. For the CDR3, the DNA is TGTGCCAGCAGCTTTGTGGGAAGCAGGGGAGTGCCCAATGAGCAGTTCTTC. This translates into CASSFVGSRGVPNEQFF.

This clone was picked up a small number of times. The chain has TRBV6-5 and TRBJ2-1, with D maybe TRBD2 (5 bases). V gave up 6 bases and J gave up 10 bases, with 10 bases separating them. Germline lookup yields CDR1 MNHEY and CDR2 SVGAGI. This CDR3 has 11 amino acids. Written as DNA, the CDR3 is TGTGCCAGCAGGAGGGCGGGCGAGCAGTTCTTC. Its translation: CASRRAGEQFF.

This chain connects TRBV6-4 to TRBJ2-3; no definite D call. This CDR3 has 14 amino acids. The V gene's germline CDR1 is MRHNA and CDR2 SNTAGT. Trimming took 3 bases from V and 6 from J, leaving 13 bases between them. CDR3 amino acids: CASSEVYSSDTQYF. CDR3 sequence (DNA): TGTGCCAGCAGTGAGGTTTACAGTTCGGATACGCAGTATTTT.

This clone was observed a handful of times. The chain combines TRBV6-6 with TRBJ1-1; D not resolved. The germline V gene encodes CDR1 MNHNY and CDR2 SVGAGI (reference sequence). Trimming took 2 bases from V and 1 from J, leaving 11 bases between them. The CDR3 consists of 15 residues. The CDR3 DNA sequence: TGTGCCAGCAGTTACGCCGGTGGGCAGAACACTGAAGCTTTCTTT. As protein: CASSYAGGQNTEAFF.

This chain links TRBV6-4 with TRBJ2-2, with D uncertain. This CDR3 region has 14 residues. CDR1 and CDR2 from the germline V gene are MRHNA and SNTAGT. Trimming shortened V by 5 bases and J by 4 bases, and 11 bases separated the two germline ends. The chain's CDR3 is CASSFLIGTGELFF. In nucleotides, the CDR3 is TGTGCCAGCAGTTTTTTGATCGGCACCGGGGAGCTGTTTTTT.

This chain connects TRBV2 to TRBJ2-5, with D hard to call. V lost 4 bases, J lost 7 bases, and 10 bases lay in between. The CDR3 extends over 12 amino acids. Germline CDR1 is SNHLY and CDR2 is FYNNEI. This CDR3 is CASSGMLGTQYF. The CDR3 DNA sequence: TGTGCCAGCAGTGGAATGCTCGGGACCCAGTACTTC.

The V call is TRBV4-3, the J call TRBJ2-7, with 8 bases matching TRBD2. This CDR3 has 15 residues. V dropped 1 base and J dropped 12; count of bases not matched to a gene: 14. Germline V gene lookup returns CDR1 LGHNA and CDR2 YSLEER. This chain's CDR3 is CASSQGTAGAGVRYF. The CDR3 nucleotides are TGCGCCAGCAGCCAAGGGACAGCGGGAGCTGGGGTACGGTACTTC.

This chain uses TRBV19 with TRBJ2-3, with 8 bases identical to TRBD2. V lost 2 bases and J lost 5; bases outside the gene matches: 6. Germline V lookup: CDR1 LNHDA, CDR2 SQIVND (reference sequence). This CDR3 contains 15 residues. CDR3 DNA sequence: TGTGCCAGTAGTATAAGCGGGAGTGTGGGAGATACGCAGTATTTT. Its protein is CASSISGSVGDTQYF.

The rearrangement joins TRBV10-2 to TRBJ2-5; 10 bases align to TRBD2. Germline CDR1 and CDR2: WSHSY and SAAADI. This CDR3 spans 16 amino acids. Trimming took 0 bases from V and 5 from J; bases not matched to a gene: 6. CDR3 sequence (DNA): TGCGCCAGCAGTGAGTCTGGAGCGGGAGGGGGGGAGACCCAGTACTTC. This encodes CASSESGAGGGETQYF.

The genes are TRBV6-5 and TRBJ2-1, with 9 nucleotides matching TRBD2. V shed 2 bases, J shed 4 bases, and the junction held 3 bases outside the gene matches. This CDR3 region has 15 residues. Germline lookup yields CDR1 MNHEY and CDR2 SVGAGI. CDR3 protein: CASSYRAGGYNEQFF. CDR3 bases: TGTGCCAGCAGTTACCGGGCGGGAGGGTACAATGAGCAGTTCTTC.

V is TRBV30 and J is TRBJ2-4; TRBD1 aligns across 9 bases. The V gene end was trimmed by 3 bases and the J gene end by 7 bases; junction bases not matched to a gene: 1. CDR1 and CDR2 (germline): GTSNPN, SVGIG (reference sequence). The CDR3 covers 12 residues. The CDR3 region is CAWRGTGNIQYF. As DNA, the CDR3 is TGTGCCTGGAGGGGGACAGGGAACATTCAGTACTTC.

This sequence joins TRBV5-1 and TRBJ2-1; perhaps TRBD2 as D (6 bases). Trimming shortened V by 0 bases and J by 0 bases, and 13 bases separated the two germline ends. This CDR3 spans 17 amino acids. Germline V gene sequence: CDR1 SGHRS, CDR2 YFSETQ. The CDR3 DNA sequence: TGCGCCAGCAGCTTGGGGGGGGTTGACAGCTCCTACAATGAGCAGTTCTTC. The encoded protein is CASSLGGVDSSYNEQFF.

The V and J genes are TRBV30 and TRBJ2-5, with unresolved D. The CDR3 length is 11 residues. Germline lookup yields CDR1 GTSNPN and CDR2 SVGIG (reference sequence). V shed 1 base and J shed 5 bases, with 5 bases lying between them. The CDR3 spells CAWSAQETQYF. The DNA for the CDR3 is TGTGCCTGGAGTGCGCAGGAGACCCAGTACTTC.

The chain joins TRBV12-5 to TRBJ2-1; 7 positions agree with TRBD2. Per germline, CDR1 LGHNT and CDR2 FRNRAP. The ends lost 3 bases at V and 8 bases at J; junction bases unmatched: 4. The CDR3 length is 13 residues. The CDR3 spells CASGFLGRDEQFF. The DNA for the CDR3 is TGTGCTAGTGGTTTTCTAGGGAGGGATGAGCAGTTCTTC.